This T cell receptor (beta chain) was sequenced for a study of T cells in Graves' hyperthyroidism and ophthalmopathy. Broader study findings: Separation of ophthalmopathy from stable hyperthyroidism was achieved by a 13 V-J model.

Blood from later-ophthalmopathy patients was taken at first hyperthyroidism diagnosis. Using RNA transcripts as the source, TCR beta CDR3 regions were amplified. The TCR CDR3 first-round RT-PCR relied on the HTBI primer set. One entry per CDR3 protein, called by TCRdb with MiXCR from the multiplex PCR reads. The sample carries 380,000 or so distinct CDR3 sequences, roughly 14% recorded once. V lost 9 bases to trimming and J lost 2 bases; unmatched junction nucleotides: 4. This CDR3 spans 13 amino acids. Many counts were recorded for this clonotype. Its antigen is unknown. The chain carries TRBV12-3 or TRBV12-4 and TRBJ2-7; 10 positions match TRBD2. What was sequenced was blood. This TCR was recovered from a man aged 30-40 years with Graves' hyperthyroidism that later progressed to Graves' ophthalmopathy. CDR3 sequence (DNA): TGTGCCAGTAGCGGGGGGCGGACCTACGAGCAGTACTTC. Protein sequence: CASSGGRTYEQYF.